This T cell receptor beta chain was recovered during a study of blood T cell repertoires in COVID-19. On the study more broadly: Spain, Italy and the United States supplied samples that represented acute and convalescent COVID-19. PBMCs, B-cell-depleted T cells, or T cells were the source of the cDNA or gDNA that made up the material.

Authors' analysis steps: Counts of nucleated cells, estimated from reference gene primer amplification, were obtained. Only in-frame clones appear in the TCRdb table, and some are missing; sequencing was by immunoSEQ multiplex PCR. The V and J calls and clone size come from that table; D and trimming were worked out from the DNA. The table has some 110,000 clones, 83% seen once. Germline lookup yields CDR1 ENHRY and CDR2 SYGVKD. With 4 bases clipped from V and 4 bases from J, the junction kept 3 bases outside the gene matches. The CDR3 totals 14 residues. This chain links TRBV10-3 with TRBJ2-1; 8 bases align to TRBD2. The sequencing input was peripheral blood. This clonotype was obtained from a man aged 25-45 years with acute or convalescent COVID-19. The CDR3 loop reads CAISGTSRYNEQFF. The CDR3 nucleotides read TGTGCCATCAGTGGGACTAGCAGATACAATGAGCAGTTCTTC.